Listed below are T cell receptor beta chains from one sample, sequenced in a study of cytomegalovirus exposure and HLA in healthy donors. Measured with immunoSEQ multiplex PCR; TCRdb has only the in-frame clones, and not every one. The sample lists about 160,000 clones, approximately 70% occurring once. The sample comprised PBMCs. The receptors were gathered from a man aged 35 to 55 in good health and CMV-seropositive. The CDR3 runs from the conserved cysteine through the conserved F or W. The D gene is left open where the match is weak. Not all rows give a size; the values are once, few, many and, for expanded clones, a class.

d_call j_call clone_size v_call cdr3_aa cdr3_nt
NA TRBJ2-3 NA TRBV4-3 CASSRRKWAKAFTDTQYF TGCGCCAGCAGCCGACGGAAGTGGGCTAAGGCTTTCACAGATACGCAGTATTTT
NA TRBJ2-2 few TRBV4-2 CASSQDVRVGNGELFF TGTGCCAGCAGCCAAGATGTGAGGGTTGGAAACGGGGAGCTGTTTTTT
NA TRBJ1-1 few TRBV11-2 CASRHGTPAEAFF TGTGCCAGCAGGCATGGGACACCGGCTGAAGCTTTCTTT
NA TRBJ1-4 NA TRBV5-1 CASSLGDITNEKLFF TGCGCCAGCAGCTTGGGGGACATTACTAATGAAAAACTGTTTTTT
TRBD2 TRBJ2-3 NA TRBV5-4 CASSRRSGTSGGAGPDTQYF TGTGCCAGCAGCCGGCGGTCTGGGACTAGCGGGGGGGCCGGCCCAGATACGCAGTATTTT
TRBD1 TRBJ1-5 few TRBV27 CASSSGTGADQPQHF TGTGCCAGCAGCTCCGGGACAGGGGCCGATCAGCCCCAGCATTTT
NA TRBJ2-7 NA TRBV14 CASSPLPETATYEQYF TGTGCCAGCAGCCCCCTCCCCGAGACAGCCACCTACGAGCAGTACTTC
NA TRBJ1-1 NA TRBV7-9 CASSPRNTEAFF TGTGCCAGCAGCCCTCGGAACACTGAAGCTTTCTTT
NA TRBJ1-1 NA TRBV4-3 CASSQGGGDFTEAFF TGCGCCAGCAGCCAGGGGGGAGGGGATTTTACTGAAGCTTTCTTT
TRBD1 TRBJ1-4 NA TRBV4-1 CASSQKGTGGAIGEKLFF TGCGCCAGCAGCCAAAAAGGGACAGGGGGCGCAATAGGGGAAAAACTGTTTTTT
TRBD1 TRBJ1-1 NA TRBV7-9 CASSPGGGIGEAFF TGTGCCAGCAGCCCAGGGGGCGGAATCGGTGAAGCTTTCTTT
NA TRBJ1-2 NA TRBV7-2 CASSLTVTYGYTF TGTGCCAGCAGCTTGACAGTTACTTATGGCTACACCTTC
TRBD1 TRBJ2-7 NA TRBV5-6 CASSLVGTASYEQYF TGTGCCAGCAGCTTGGTGGGGACAGCATCCTACGAGCAGTACTTC
TRBD1 TRBJ2-5 NA TRBV7-6 CASRLTQGAETQYF TGTGCCAGCAGGCTAACCCAGGGGGCCGAGACCCAGTACTTC
TRBD2 TRBJ2-3 NA TRBV4-3 CASSDLTSLAGGTDTQYF TGCGCCAGCAGCGACCTAACCTCACTAGCGGGGGGCACAGATACGCAGTATTTT
TRBD1 TRBJ1-6 NA TRBV6-1 CASKGTAHSPLHF TGTGCCAGCAAGGGGACAGCCCATTCACCCCTCCACTTT
TRBD1 TRBJ1-2 NA TRBV5-1 CASSSPGQGLKGYTF TGCGCCAGCAGCTCTCCGGGACAGGGCCTTAAGGGCTACACCTTC
TRBD2 TRBJ2-7 NA TRBV7-2 CASSFSSGPYEQYF TGTGCCAGCAGCTTTTCTAGCGGACCCTACGAGCAGTACTTC
NA TRBJ2-3 NA TRBV10-3 CAITQTSTDTQYF TGTGCCATCACCCAGACTAGCACAGATACGCAGTATTTT
NA TRBJ2-6 NA TRBV7-2 CASSIYRSGANVLTF TGTGCCAGCAGCATCTACAGATCCGGGGCCAACGTCCTGACTTTC
NA TRBJ1-2 few TRBV6-1 CASSDQGQNYGYTF TGTGCCAGCAGTGACCAGGGGCAGAACTATGGCTACACCTTC
NA TRBJ1-2 NA TRBV7-9 CASSLPGSRDYGYTF TGTGCCAGCAGCCTCCCCGGGTCGAGGGACTATGGCTACACCTTC
NA TRBJ2-7 NA TRBV19 CASSPKGQLYEQYF TGTGCCAGTAGTCCCAAAGGACAGCTATACGAGCAGTACTTC
NA TRBJ2-5 NA TRBV2 CASSLTTGLETQYF TGTGCCAGCAGCTTAACTACAGGGCTGGAGACCCAGTACTTC
NA TRBJ2-1 NA TRBV14 CASSQDWGGRNEQFF TGTGCCAGCAGCCAAGATTGGGGGGGCCGCAATGAGCAGTTCTTC
NA TRBJ1-2 NA TRBV6-5 CASSYLPLQGSYGYTF TGTGCCAGCAGTTACTTGCCCTTGCAGGGGTCATATGGCTACACCTTC
NA TRBJ1-1 NA TRBV5-1 CASSSTGRDTEAFF TGCGCCAGCAGCTCGACAGGACGGGACACTGAAGCTTTCTTT
TRBD1 TRBJ1-2 NA TRBV6-4 CASSERPGQATYDYTF TGTGCCAGCAGTGAGCGACCGGGACAGGCCACCTATGACTACACCTTC
NA TRBJ2-7 NA TRBV29-1 CSVRDSPYEQYF TGCAGCGTGCGGGACAGCCCCTACGAGCAGTACTTC
NA TRBJ1-1 NA TRBV5-4 CASSLAGGAMNTEAFF TGTGCCAGCAGCTTGGCGGGGGGTGCTATGAACACTGAAGCTTTCTTT
TRBD1 TRBJ1-5 NA TRBV27 CASSLTGVSNQPQHF TGTGCCAGCAGTCTAACAGGGGTCAGCAATCAGCCCCAGCATTTT
NA TRBJ1-1 NA TRBV5-4 CASSSPGVRQNEAFF TGTGCCAGCAGCTCCCCGGGAGTCCGGCAAAATGAAGCTTTCTTT
TRBD1 TRBJ1-1 NA TRBV5-1 CASSPGQGRSEAFF TGCGCCAGCAGCCCCGGACAGGGAAGATCTGAAGCTTTCTTT
NA TRBJ2-7 few TRBV6-6 CASSPRGLPYEQYF TGTGCCAGCAGCCCCCGGGGTCTTCCCTACGAGCAGTACTTC
TRBD1 TRBJ1-2 NA TRBV18 CASSSDRTGGYTF TGTGCCAGCTCATCGGACAGGACGGGTGGCTACACCTTC
TRBD2 TRBJ2-4 NA TRBV5-8 CASSLGLAGGLNSNIQYF TGTGCCAGCAGCTTGGGACTAGCGGGGGGACTCAACTCAAACATTCAGTACTTC
TRBD1 TRBJ1-2 NA TRBV7-9 CSSSLVLPRGQRYTF TGTTCCAGCAGCTTAGTACTGCCCAGGGGGCAGCGCTACACCTTC
NA TRBJ2-7 NA TRBV10-3 CAISPGGGAKDEQYF TGTGCCATCAGTCCGGGCGGAGGGGCTAAGGACGAGCAGTACTTC
NA TRBJ1-2 NA TRBV7-2 CASSPYRLGEEGYTF TGTGCCAGCAGCCCATACCGGTTGGGGGAGGAAGGCTACACCTTC
TRBD2 TRBJ2-3 few TRBV7-3 CASSLVGTGGPPDTQYF TGTGCCAGCAGCTTAGTGGGGACGGGGGGGCCCCCAGATACGCAGTATTTT
NA TRBJ2-7 NA TRBV7-2 CASSLQPESYEQYF TGTGCCAGCAGCTTACAACCGGAGTCTTACGAGCAGTACTTC
NA TRBJ1-2 NA TRBV6-5 CASTDDRNYGYTF TGTGCCAGCACCGACGACAGGAACTATGGCTACACCTTC
NA TRBJ1-5 NA TRBV7-2 CASSLARVSNQPQHF TGTGCCAGCAGCTTAGCCCGGGTGAGCAATCAGCCCCAGCATTTT
NA TRBJ2-7 NA TRBV5-1 CASSLEQGTYEQYF TGCGCCAGCAGCTTGGAACAGGGTACGTACGAGCAGTACTTC
TRBD1 TRBJ1-2 NA TRBV27 CASSSQGTGGNYGYTF TGTGCCAGCAGTTCCCAGGGGACAGGGGGTAACTATGGCTACACCTTC
NA TRBJ1-2 NA TRBV7-8 CASTSGGGWGYGYTF TGTGCCAGCACCTCCGGGGGGGGCTGGGGCTATGGCTACACCTTC
NA TRBJ1-4 NA TRBV19 CASSFSQAGIGEKLFF TGTGCCAGCAGTTTTAGCCAGGCGGGTATTGGTGAAAAACTGTTTTTT
NA TRBJ2-4 NA TRBV5-4 CASSLNQNKNIQYF TGTGCCAGCAGCTTGAATCAAAACAAAAACATTCAGTACTTC
TRBD2 TRBJ2-5 once TRBV7-9 CASSSARLAGGQETQYF TGTGCCAGCAGCTCGGCCAGACTAGCGGGGGGCCAAGAGACCCAGTACTTC
NA TRBJ1-1 NA TRBV7-3 CASSLGGSNTEAFF TGTGCCAGCAGCTTAGGGGGCTCGAACACTGAAGCTTTCTTT
NA TRBJ2-2 few TRBV18 CASSPPTGPLTGELFF TGTGCCAGCTCACCACCAACAGGGCCCCTCACCGGGGAGCTGTTTTTT
TRBD1 TRBJ2-3 NA TRBV2 CASSALDRVGGTDTQYF TGTGCCAGCAGTGCCCTGGACAGGGTCGGTGGCACAGATACGCAGTATTTT
NA TRBJ2-3 NA TRBV11-2 CASSRWSTDTQYF TGTGCCAGCAGCCGATGGAGCACGGATACGCAGTATTTT
TRBD1 TRBJ2-7 few TRBV25-1 CASRTGGLGEQYF TGTGCCAGCAGAACAGGGGGCTTAGGGGAGCAGTACTTC
NA TRBJ2-2 NA TRBV7-8 CASSPPPPGELFF TGTGCCAGCAGCCCTCCCCCCCCCGGGGAGCTGTTTTTT
NA TRBJ2-4 NA TRBV10-3 CAISGGKGAKNIQYF TGTGCCATCAGCGGGGGAAAAGGAGCCAAAAACATTCAGTACTTC
TRBD1 TRBJ2-7 NA TRBV5-1 CASSLAGGQGYEQYF TGCGCCAGCAGCTTGGCCGGGGGACAGGGGTACGAGCAGTACTTC
NA TRBJ1-1 NA TRBV27 CASSLWGRDTEAFF TGTGCCAGCAGTTTGTGGGGGAGGGACACTGAAGCTTTCTTT
TRBD1 TRBJ2-7 NA TRBV5-1 CASSAGTGASIPYEQYF TGCGCCAGCAGCGCTGGGACAGGGGCATCGATCCCCTACGAGCAGTACTTC